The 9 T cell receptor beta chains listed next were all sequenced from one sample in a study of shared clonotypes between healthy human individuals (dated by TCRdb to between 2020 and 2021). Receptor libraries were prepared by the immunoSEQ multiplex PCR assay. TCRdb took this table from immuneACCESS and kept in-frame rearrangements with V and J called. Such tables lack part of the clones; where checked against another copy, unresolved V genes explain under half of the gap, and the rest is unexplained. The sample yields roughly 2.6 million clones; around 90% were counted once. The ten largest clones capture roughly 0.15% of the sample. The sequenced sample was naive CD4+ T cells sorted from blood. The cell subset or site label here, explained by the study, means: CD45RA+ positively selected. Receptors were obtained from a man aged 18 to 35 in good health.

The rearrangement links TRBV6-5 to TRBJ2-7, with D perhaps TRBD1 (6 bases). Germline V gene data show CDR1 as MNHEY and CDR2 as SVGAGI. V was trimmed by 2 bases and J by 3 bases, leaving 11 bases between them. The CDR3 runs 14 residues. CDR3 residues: CASSYAGVLYEQYF. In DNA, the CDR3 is TGTGCCAGCAGTTACGCAGGGGTCCTCTACGAGCAGTACTTC.

CDR3 coding DNA: TGTGCCAGCAGTCCTCCTACTAGCGGGGGGGCCGGTGAGCAGTACTTC. Amino acid sequence: CASSPPTSGGAGEQYF. V and J are TRBV28 and TRBJ2-7; TRBD2 aligns across 13 bases. This CDR3 spans 16 amino acids. Germline V gene data show CDR1 as MDHEN and CDR2 as SYDVKM. Unmatched junction bases numbered 11, after V lost 5 bases and J lost 7 bases.

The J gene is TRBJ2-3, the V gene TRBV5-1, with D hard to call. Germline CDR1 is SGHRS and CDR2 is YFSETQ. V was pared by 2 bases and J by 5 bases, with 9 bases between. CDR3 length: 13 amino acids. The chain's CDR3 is CASSFGPQDTQYF. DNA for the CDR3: TGCGCCAGCAGCTTTGGACCACAAGATACGCAGTATTTT.

CDR3 nucleotides: TGTGCCAGCAGCGCCTGGACAGGGGACTATGGCTACACCTTC. Protein product: CASSAWTGDYGYTF. The chain links TRBV6-1 to TRBJ1-2, with 9 bases matching TRBD1. CDR1 is MNHNS and CDR2 is SASEGT in the germline V gene. The junction had 5 bases not matched to a gene; V was cut back by 6 bases and J by 3 bases. The CDR3 runs to 14 residues.

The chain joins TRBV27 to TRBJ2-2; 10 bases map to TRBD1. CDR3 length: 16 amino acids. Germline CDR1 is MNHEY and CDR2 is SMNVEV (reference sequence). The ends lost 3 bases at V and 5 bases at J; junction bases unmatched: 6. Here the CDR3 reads CASSLGQGRDTGELFF. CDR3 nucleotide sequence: TGTGCCAGCAGTTTGGGACAGGGGAGGGATACCGGGGAGCTGTTTTTT.

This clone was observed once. The CDR3 is CASRLRRAGQETQYF. For the CDR3, the DNA is TGTGCCAGTCGCCTTCGGCGGGCCGGACAAGAGACCCAGTACTTC. The genes are TRBV6-5 and TRBJ2-5; TRBD2 is a possible D gene (5 bases). The CDR3 has 15 residues. In germline, CDR1 is MNHEY, CDR2 SVGAGI. V dropped 9 bases and J dropped 2 bases, with 19 bases sitting between them.

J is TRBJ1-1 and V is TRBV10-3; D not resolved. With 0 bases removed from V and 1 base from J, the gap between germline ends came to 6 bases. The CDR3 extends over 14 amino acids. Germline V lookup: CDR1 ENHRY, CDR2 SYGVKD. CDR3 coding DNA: TGTGCCATCAGTGAGTCTCGGGAGAACACTGAAGCTTTCTTT. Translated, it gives CAISESRENTEAFF.

Here the CDR3 reads CASSESGLIAEAFF. The CDR3 bases are TGTGCCAGCAGTGAAAGTGGCCTCATTGCCGAAGCTTTCTTT. The V gene is TRBV2, the J gene TRBJ1-1; D remains unclear. CDR1 is SNHLY and CDR2 is FYNNEI in the germline V gene. Deletions cut 2 bases from V and 8 bases from J, with 15 bases between. The CDR3 spans 14 residues.

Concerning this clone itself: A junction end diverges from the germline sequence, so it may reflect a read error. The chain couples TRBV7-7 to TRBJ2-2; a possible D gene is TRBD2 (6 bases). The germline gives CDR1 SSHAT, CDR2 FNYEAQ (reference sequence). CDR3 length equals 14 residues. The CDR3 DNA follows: TGTGCTAGCAGGCCGCCCGGGAGTACCGGGGAGCTGTTTTTT. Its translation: CASRPPGSTGELFF.